This T cell receptor beta chain appears in the sequencing data of a study of Tregs in tolerant kidney transplant recipients (dated by TCRdb to the late 2010s). Notes on the research overall: The study applied TCRbeta sequencing to find donor-specific regulatory T cells before combined kidney and bone marrow transplantation and then followed those same cells after transplant. General findings and caveats noted by the study authors: Because only a small number of patients were included, the study had limitations, and the results will need to be validated in larger populations as well as under other immunosuppression protocols. For some patients the PCR primers changed over time, which made it impossible to compare the samples from those patients at the nucleotide level. Biological reproducibility was not directly addressed, though technical replication error appeared minimal. Expanding Tregs with activated donor B cells appeared to identify the most biologically relevant and donor-specific TCRbeta repertoire. In tolerant patients, the expansion of donor-specific Tregs was greater than global Treg expansion, suggesting that the expansion was antigen-driven rather than nonspecific.

With respect to this clone: Its antigen specificity is not known. No base qualities exist here, and no much larger clone lies one base off it.

For TCRbeta CDR3 sequencing, genomic DNA was extracted from sorted cells using the QIAGEN DNeasy Blood and Tissue Kit. High-throughput TCRbeta CDR3 sequencing, which included PCR amplification with bias correction and internal controls, was done commercially through immunoSEQ. In the original analysis: Unique productive TCRbeta sequences were defined by CDR3 nucleotide sequence where primers matched, otherwise by CDR3 amino acid sequence with Vbeta and Jbeta genes. To correct sorting error, sequences shared between sorted populations at a frequency ratio of 2:1 or less were removed; the rest were assigned to the higher population. Donor-reactive sequences were defined as at least 5-fold expanded in CFSE-low cells versus unstimulated cells, with frequency of at least 0.01% in CFSE-low cells. Repertoire divergence was quantified by Jensen-Shannon divergence calculated from the top 100 TCRbeta sequences ranked by frequency. For any sample with multiple sequencing runs, sorting error was corrected in each run separately before the runs were pooled. Imported from immuneACCESS, the table was reduced by TCRdb to in-frame sequences with V and J called. These copies leave out some clones; in studies compared against another copy, an unresolved V gene accounts for under half, and the cause of the remainder is not known. For V, J and clone size, that table is used; D and trimming come from the DNA. A total of about 64,000 clones appear in this sample, more than 70% of them only once. 3.8% of the sample goes to the ten largest clones.

Interpreted using the paper, the time point label stands for: 6 months after combined kidney and bone marrow transplant. Transplants used related donors with nonmyeloablative bone marrow transplantation; mixed chimerism was transient in the human trials. Unstimulated Tregs (CD4+CD25+CD127-), CD4+ non-Tregs (CD4+CD25-), CD4 and CD8 cells were FACS-sorted from thawed PBMCs. Patients were 4 combined kidney and bone marrow transplant recipients from the ITN036ST trial, and only these trial subjects had samples available. Healthy control blood was processed by Ficoll density gradient to PBMCs and cryopreserved; patient PBMCs were collected before and after transplant. This clonotype was sampled from a human patient who received a combined kidney and bone marrow transplant. After a transplant, the graft donor may have provided part of the T cells. The input for sequencing was CD4+ T cells from blood (PBMCs), taken 6 months after the transplant.

The CDR3 region: CASSVQTSSDTQYF. The nucleotide sequence is given as TGTGCCAGCAGCGTTCAGACTAGCTCAGATACGCAGTATTTT. In this chain, TRBV9 is recombined with TRBJ2-3; 7 bases in the junction line up with TRBD2. Reading the germline V gene gives CDR1 SGDLS and CDR2 YYNGEE. For this chain, trimming is 2 bases at the V end and 4 bases at the J end, and the number of junction bases without a gene match is 4. The CDR3 runs 14 amino acids, cysteine and phenylalanine included. Just the 42-base CDR3 DNA is kept, in frame starting at base 1.